This T cell receptor (beta chain) was recovered during a study of HIV-infected patients and healthy controls. Reverse transcription used around 500 ng RNA and constant-region primers for alpha and beta. Each of the alpha and beta chains got its own library through chain-specific third strand synthesis with indices. MiXCR was run by TCRdb on the 5' RACE reads, yielding one entry per CDR3 protein. This table has about 10,000 distinct CDR3 sequences, about 8.2% appearing once. This CDR3 has 13 residues. The germline V gene has CDR1 KGHSH and CDR2 LQKENI. Trimming removed 0 bases from V and 5 bases from J, with 6 bases in between. All unsorted peripheral T cells were captured because whole blood was used without fractionation. The sample holds many counts of this clonotype.

The genes are TRBV18 and TRBJ2-3, with D uncertain. The origin of this receptor is an adult in good health. Specimen: blood. The CDR3 nucleotides read TGTGCCAGCTCACCACCGACTCTAGATACGCAGTATTTT. The encoded protein is CASSPPTLDTQYF.